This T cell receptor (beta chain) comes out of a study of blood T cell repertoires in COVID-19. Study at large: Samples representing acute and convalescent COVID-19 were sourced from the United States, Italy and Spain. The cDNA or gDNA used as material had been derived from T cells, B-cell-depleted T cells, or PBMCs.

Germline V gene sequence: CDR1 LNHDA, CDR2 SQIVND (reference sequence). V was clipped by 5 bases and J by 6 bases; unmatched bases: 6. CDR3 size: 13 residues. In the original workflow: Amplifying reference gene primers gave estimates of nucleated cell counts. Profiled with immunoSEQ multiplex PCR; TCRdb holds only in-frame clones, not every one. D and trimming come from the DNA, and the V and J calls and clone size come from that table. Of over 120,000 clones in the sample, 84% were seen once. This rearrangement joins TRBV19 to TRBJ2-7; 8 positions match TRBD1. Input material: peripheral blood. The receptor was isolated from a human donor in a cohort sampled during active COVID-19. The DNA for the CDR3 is TGTGCCAGTAGTGTTGGACAGGGCTCCGAGCAGTACGTC. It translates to CASSVGQGSEQYV.